These T cell receptor beta chains were read from a single sample in a study of shared T cell receptors in the human thymus. Measured with immunoSEQ multiplex PCR; TCRdb has only the in-frame clones, and not every one. The sample contains approximately 730,000 clones, around 85% of which appear only once. This same sample was also part of a study on human thymus T cells.

The sequenced sample was thymocytes. Receptors originate from a girl in the first two years of life with a congenital heart defect. Both conserved end residues are part of each CDR3. Each record gives: CDR3 length, J gene, V gene, clone size, D gene, CDR3 DNA, CDR3 protein. D genes are given only for firm matches. Only part of the rows carry a size: once, few, many, or a class if the clone is expanded.

>11|TRBJ2-3|TRBV29-1|NA|NA
TGCAGCGTTGAACAGGGAGATACGCAGTATTTT
CSVEQGDTQYF
>18|TRBJ2-3|TRBV10-2|NA|NA
TGCGCCAGCAAACCGTCGAAGTTTCATTTCCTACGCACAGATACGCAGTATTTT
CASKPSKFHFLRTDTQYF
>16|TRBJ1-3|TRBV30|NA|NA
TGTGCCTGGAGTGTACGTTTTCCGATGCGGGGAAACACCATATATTTT
CAWSVRFPMRGNTIYF
>16|TRBJ1-1|TRBV6-5|NA|NA
TGTGCCAGCAGTTACTCATGGACGGGGATGAACACTGAAGCTTTCTTT
CASSYSWTGMNTEAFF
>16|TRBJ2-7|TRBV2|NA|TRBD1
TGTGCCAGCAGCGCCAAACCGGGACAGGGTTGTACGGTGCAGTACTTC
CASSAKPGQGCTVQYF
>18|TRBJ1-1|TRBV5-1|NA|NA
TGCGCCAGCAGCTTAAACCCCGAGGCAGGGGAGTTGTTCACTGAAGCTTTCTTT
CASSLNPEAGELFTEAFF
>21|TRBJ1-1|TRBV2|NA|NA
TGTGCCAGCAGACTACCGGGACCTCAAGGACAGAGCTCGATAGGGAACACTGAAGCTTTCTTT
CASRLPGPQGQSSIGNTEAFF
>13|TRBJ2-7|TRBV15|once|TRBD1
TGTGCCACCAGCAGAGATTGGACAGGCGAGCAGTACTTC
CATSRDWTGEQYF
>18|TRBJ2-5|TRBV25-1|NA|TRBD1
TGTGCCAGCAGTAAAAAAAGAACGACAGGGACATCACCTGAGACCCAGTACTTC
CASSKKRTTGTSPETQYF
>15|TRBJ1-1|TRBV11-2|NA|TRBD1
TGTGCCAGCAGCTCACGACAGGGGATGAACACTGAAGCTTTCTTT
CASSSRQGMNTEAFF
>14|TRBJ2-7|TRBV5-4|NA|TRBD1
TGTGCCAGCAGCTCACCGGGACAGGGATACGAGCAGTACTTC
CASSSPGQGYEQYF
>15|TRBJ1-2|TRBV7-9|NA|NA
TGTGCCAGCAGCTTAGGTGTCCGGGGAGGGCAGGGCTACACCTTC
CASSLGVRGGQGYTF
>17|TRBJ2-1|TRBV9|few|NA
TGTGCCAGCAGCGTAGCTCCTCGGGGAGTCTCCTACAATGAGCAGTTCTTC
CASSVAPRGVSYNEQFF
>15|TRBJ1-1|TRBV28|NA|TRBD1
TGTGCCAGCAGTTTATGCTCGGACAGGGAAGTTGAAGCTTTCTTT
CASSLCSDREVEAFF
>9|TRBJ1-1|TRBV25-1|NA|NA
TGTGCCAAGGGGCCAGAAGCTTTCTTT
CAKGPEAFF
>14|TRBJ1-2|TRBV6-5|NA|NA
TGTGCCAGCAGTTGGCGACAGGACAACTATGGCTACACCTTC
CASSWRQDNYGYTF
>14|TRBJ1-1|TRBV15|NA|NA
TGTGCCACCAGCAGGAAGACAGGGAACACTGAAGCTTTCTTT
CATSRKTGNTEAFF
>17|TRBJ2-5|TRBV9|NA|TRBD2
TGTGCCAGCAGCGTAGAGGGGATACTAGCGCCGGGGGAGACCCAGTACTTC
CASSVEGILAPGETQYF
>12|TRBJ1-2|TRBV7-8|NA|NA
TGTGCCAGCAGCTTAGGTGGAGGGGGCTACACCTTC
CASSLGGGGYTF
>16|TRBJ1-4|TRBV27|NA|TRBD1
TGTGCCAGCAGTTTACGCCCGGGACAGCCAAATGAAAAACTGTTTTTT
CASSLRPGQPNEKLFF
>16|TRBJ2-3|TRBV19|NA|NA
TGTGCCAGTAGTATTGGGACCGCGGGGGCCGCCGATACGCAGTATTTT
CASSIGTAGAADTQYF
>16|TRBJ1-1|TRBV11-1|NA|NA
TGTGCCAGCAGCCAACGACAGCCCCCCCACTACACTGAAGCTTTCTTT
CASSQRQPPHYTEAFF
>14|TRBJ1-1|TRBV11-2|once|NA
TGTGCCAGCAGCTTAGTGGCAGGATGGACTGAAGCTTTCTTT
CASSLVAGWTEAFF
>15|TRBJ1-1|TRBV4-3|NA|NA
TGCGCCAGCAGCCAAGAAATGGCAGGGTACGCTGAAGCTTTCTTT
CASSQEMAGYAEAFF
>16|TRBJ1-2|TRBV29-1|NA|TRBD1
TGCAGCGTTGCCCCAGCAGGGGGAGGCATTTTCTATGGCTACACCTTC
CSVAPAGGGIFYGYTF
>17|TRBJ2-1|TRBV7-9|NA|TRBD2
TGTGCCAGCAGCTTAACTATAGCGGGGGGGCTGGAAAATGAGCAGTTCTTC
CASSLTIAGGLENEQFF
>12|TRBJ2-3|TRBV7-8|NA|TRBD2
TGTGCCAGCAGCTTAGGACTAGCGGGGGTTTATTTT
CASSLGLAGVYF